Given below is one T cell receptor (beta chain) in context. The target antigen is unknown. The CDR3 is 15 residues long. V gave up 1 base and J gave up 2 bases, with 11 bases separating them. Germline-derived CDR1 and CDR2 are KGHSH and LQKENI. TCRB transcripts that were expressed got sequenced, as all of the isolated RNA had been reverse transcribed. Produced via immunoSEQ multiplex PCR; TCRdb's table is partial and in-frame only. The table includes a few hundred thousand clones, under 20% detected once. These data originate in a study of beta chain features in type 1 diabetes. Study conclusions and caveats: Shorter TCRB CDR3s, moderately but significantly so, marked every one of the four CD4+ subsets in Type 1 diabetes patients.

The TCR comes from a man aged 25-45 years with type 1 diabetes. The material sequenced was naive CD4+ T cells from blood. The chain employs TRBV18 and TRBJ2-5; D is tentatively TRBD1 or TRBD2 (5 bases each). For the CDR3, the DNA is TGTGCCAGCTCACCACGAGGGGCAAAACAAGAGACCCAGTACTTC. This sequence encodes CASSPRGAKQETQYF. Supplemented by reference TRBV18 and TRBJ2-5, the full variable domain reads NAGVMQNPRHLVRRRGQEARLRCSPMKGHSHVYWYRQLPEEGLKFMVYLQKENIIDESGMPKERFSAEFPKEGPSILRIQQVVRGDSAAYFCASSPRGAKQETQYFGPGTRLLVL.